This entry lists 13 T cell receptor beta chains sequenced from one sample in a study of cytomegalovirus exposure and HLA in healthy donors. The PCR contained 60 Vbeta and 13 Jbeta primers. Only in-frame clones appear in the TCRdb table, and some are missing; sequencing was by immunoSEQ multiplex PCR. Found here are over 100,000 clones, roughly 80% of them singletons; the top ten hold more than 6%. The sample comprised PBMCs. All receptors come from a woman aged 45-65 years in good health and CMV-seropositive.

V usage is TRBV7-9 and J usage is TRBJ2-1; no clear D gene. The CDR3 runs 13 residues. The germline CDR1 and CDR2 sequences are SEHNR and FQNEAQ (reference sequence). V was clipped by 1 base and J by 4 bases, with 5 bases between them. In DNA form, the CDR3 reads TGTGCCAGCAGCTTAGGGCCTTACAATGAGCAGTTCTTC. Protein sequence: CASSLGPYNEQFF.

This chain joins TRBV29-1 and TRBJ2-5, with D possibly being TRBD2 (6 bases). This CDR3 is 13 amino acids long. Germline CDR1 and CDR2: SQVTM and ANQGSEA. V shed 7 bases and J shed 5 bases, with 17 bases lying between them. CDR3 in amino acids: CSAARGTGETQYF. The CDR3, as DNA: TGCAGCGCCGCACGGGGGACTGGGGAGACCCAGTACTTC.

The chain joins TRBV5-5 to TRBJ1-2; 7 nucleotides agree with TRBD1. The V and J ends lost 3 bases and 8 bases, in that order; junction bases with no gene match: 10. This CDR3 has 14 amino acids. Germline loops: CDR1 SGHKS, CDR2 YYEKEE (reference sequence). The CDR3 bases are TGTGCCAGCAGCTCGAACAGGGGCTTGGGGGGCTACACCTTC. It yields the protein CASSSNRGLGGYTF.

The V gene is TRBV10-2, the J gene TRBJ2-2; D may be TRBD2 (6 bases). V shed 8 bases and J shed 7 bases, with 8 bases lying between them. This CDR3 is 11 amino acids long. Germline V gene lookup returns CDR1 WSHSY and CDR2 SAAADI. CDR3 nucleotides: TGCGCCAGCGACGGGGGCGGGGAGCTGTTTTTT. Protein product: CASDGGGELFF.

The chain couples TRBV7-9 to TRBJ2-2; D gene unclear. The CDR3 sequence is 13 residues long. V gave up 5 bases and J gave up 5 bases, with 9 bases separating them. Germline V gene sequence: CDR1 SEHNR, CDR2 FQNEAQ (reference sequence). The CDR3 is CASSPGGTGELFF. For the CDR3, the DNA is TGTGCCAGCAGCCCAGGTGGGACCGGGGAGCTGTTTTTT. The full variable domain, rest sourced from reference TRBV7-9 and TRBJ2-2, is DTGVSQNPRHKITKRGQNVTFRCDPISEHNRLYWYRQTLGQGPEFLTYFQNEAQLEKSRLLSDRFSAERPKGSFSTLEIQRTEQGDSAMYLCASSPGGTGELFFGEGSRLTVL.

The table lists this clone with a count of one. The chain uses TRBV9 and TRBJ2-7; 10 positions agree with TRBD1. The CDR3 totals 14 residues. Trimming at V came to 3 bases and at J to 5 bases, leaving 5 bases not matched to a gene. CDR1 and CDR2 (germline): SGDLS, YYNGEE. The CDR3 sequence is CASSAGTGVNEQYF. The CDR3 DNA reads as TGTGCCAGCAGCGCAGGGACAGGGGTTAACGAGCAGTACTTC.

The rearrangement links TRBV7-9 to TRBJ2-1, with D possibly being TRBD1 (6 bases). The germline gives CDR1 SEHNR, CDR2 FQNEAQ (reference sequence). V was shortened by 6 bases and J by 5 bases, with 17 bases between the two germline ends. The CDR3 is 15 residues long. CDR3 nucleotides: TGTGCCAGCAGGGGGGCGGCAGCCCAGAACAATGAGCAGTTCTTC. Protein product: CASRGAAAQNNEQFF.

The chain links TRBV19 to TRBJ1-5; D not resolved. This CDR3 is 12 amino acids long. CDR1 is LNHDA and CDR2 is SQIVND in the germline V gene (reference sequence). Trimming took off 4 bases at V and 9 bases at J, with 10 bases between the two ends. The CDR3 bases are TGTGCCAGTAGTACTCGCCCGGGGCCCCAGCATTTT. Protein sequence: CASSTRPGPQHF. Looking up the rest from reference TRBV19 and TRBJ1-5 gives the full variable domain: DGGITQSPKYLFRKEGQNVTLSCEQNLNHDAMYWYRQDPGQGLRLIYYSQIVNDFQKGDIAEGYSVSREKKESFPLTVTSAQKNPTAFYLCASSTRPGPQHFGDGTRLSIL.

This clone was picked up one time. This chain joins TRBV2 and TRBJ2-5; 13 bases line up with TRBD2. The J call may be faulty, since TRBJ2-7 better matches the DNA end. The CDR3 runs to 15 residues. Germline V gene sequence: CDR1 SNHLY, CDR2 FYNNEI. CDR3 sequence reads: CATRLAGGPSYEQYF. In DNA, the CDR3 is TGTGCCACCAGACTAGCGGGAGGCCCTTCCTACGAGCAGTACTTC.

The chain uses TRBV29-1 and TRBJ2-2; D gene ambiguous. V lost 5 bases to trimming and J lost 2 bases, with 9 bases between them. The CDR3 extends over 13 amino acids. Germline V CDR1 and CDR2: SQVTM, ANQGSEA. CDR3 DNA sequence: TGCAGCGTTCGGCAGGTCAACACCGGGGAGCTGTTTTTT. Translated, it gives CSVRQVNTGELFF.

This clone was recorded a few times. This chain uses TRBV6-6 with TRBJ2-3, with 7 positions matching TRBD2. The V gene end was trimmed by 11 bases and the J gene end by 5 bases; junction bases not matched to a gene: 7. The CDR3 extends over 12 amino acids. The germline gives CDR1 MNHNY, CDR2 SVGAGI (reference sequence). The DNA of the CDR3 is TGTGCCGGGGGGGAGGGCGGAGATACGCAGTATTTT. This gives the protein CAGGEGGDTQYF.

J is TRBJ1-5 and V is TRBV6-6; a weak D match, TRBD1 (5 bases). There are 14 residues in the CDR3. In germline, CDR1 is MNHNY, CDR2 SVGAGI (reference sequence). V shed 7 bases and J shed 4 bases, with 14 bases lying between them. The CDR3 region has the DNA TGTGCCAGCACCTTGGCGGGGGTAAATCAGCCCCAGCATTTT. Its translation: CASTLAGVNQPQHF.

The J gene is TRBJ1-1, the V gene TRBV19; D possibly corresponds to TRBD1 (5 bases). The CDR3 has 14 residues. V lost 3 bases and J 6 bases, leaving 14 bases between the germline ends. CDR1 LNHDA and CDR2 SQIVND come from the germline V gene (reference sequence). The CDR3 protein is CASSIRTTNPEAFF. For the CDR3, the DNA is TGTGCCAGTAGTATTAGGACAACAAACCCTGAAGCTTTCTTT.